This passage covers 8 T cell receptor beta chains from one sample sequenced in a study of graft-versus-host responses after intestinal transplantation. Produced via immunoSEQ multiplex PCR; TCRdb's table is partial and in-frame only. The sample records some 12,000 clones, 93% being singletons. Specimen: PBMCs, collected 109 to 110 days after intestinal transplant. The receptors stem from a human patient who received an intestinal transplant, so some T cells may come from the graft donor.

CDR3 nucleotides: TGCAGCGGGGGGAAGGATAGCAATCAGCCCCAGCATTTT. Translated: CSGGKDSNQPQHF. The chain joins TRBV29-1 to TRBJ1-5, with D possibly being TRBD1 (5 bases). The CDR3 sequence is 13 residues long. The V end was cut by 7 bases, the J end by 0 bases, with 10 bases between. CDR1 is SQVTM and CDR2 is ANQGSEA in the germline V gene.

This chain joins TRBV29-1 and TRBJ2-6; 8 bases are shared with TRBD2. Germline loops: CDR1 SQVTM, CDR2 ANQGSEA. The CDR3 has 18 residues. Trimming took 4 bases from V and 5 from J; bases not matched to a gene: 16. The CDR3 region is CSVAAGLAYKSRANVLTF. The CDR3 bases are TGCAGCGTTGCGGCCGGACTAGCATACAAAAGTCGGGCCAACGTCCTGACTTTC.

This chain joins TRBV29-1 and TRBJ1-4, with a weak D call TRBD1 (6 bases). The V gene lost 7 bases and the J gene lost 1 base, with 16 bases spanning the gap. The CDR3 totals 15 residues. Germline lookup yields CDR1 SQVTM and CDR2 ANQGSEA. CDR3 loop: CSDLRGEVTNEKLFF. CDR3 in DNA: TGCAGCGACCTAAGGGGGGAGGTAACTAATGAAAAACTGTTTTTT.

This chain joins TRBV27 and TRBJ2-7; tentative D call: TRBD2 (5 bases). In germline, CDR1 is MNHEY, CDR2 SMNVEV (reference sequence). V lost 1 base, J lost 5 bases, and 12 bases lay in between. This CDR3 is 14 amino acids long. CDR3 sequence: CASSLWSSTHEQYF. DNA for the CDR3: TGTGCCAGCAGTTTATGGTCTAGCACCCACGAGCAGTACTTC.

The chain carries TRBV27 and TRBJ1-2; no reliable D call. The CDR3 covers 13 residues. The germline V and J ends were trimmed by 5 bases and 5 bases, with 12 bases remaining between them. Per germline, CDR1 MNHEY and CDR2 SMNVEV (reference sequence). CDR3 DNA: TGTGCCAGCAGTCTACGCGGTTCATATGGCTACACCTTC. Translated: CASSLRGSYGYTF.

J is TRBJ1-5 and V is TRBV18, with no clear D. CDR3 length: 15 residues. The V and J ends lost 2 bases and 3 bases respectively, with 11 bases between them. CDR1 is KGHSH and CDR2 is LQKENI in the germline V gene. The chain's CDR3 is CASSPSDSFNQPQHF. In DNA form, the CDR3 reads TGTGCCAGCTCACCATCAGACTCTTTCAATCAGCCCCAGCATTTT.

The chain couples TRBV2 to TRBJ2-7, with 8 bases matching TRBD1. The V gene end was trimmed by 9 bases and the J gene end by 5 bases; junction bases not matched to a gene: 12. Germline V CDR1 and CDR2: SNHLY, FYNNEI. The CDR3 contains 14 residues. The CDR3 loop is CASQPRTGTHEQYF. As DNA, the CDR3 is TGTGCCAGTCAACCTCGGACAGGGACCCACGAGCAGTACTTC.

This clone occurred once. The chain recombines TRBV6-5 with TRBJ2-5; possibly TRBD1 for D (5 bases). Germline CDR1 is MNHEY and CDR2 is SVGAGI. Trimming took 3 bases from V and 5 from J, leaving 7 bases between them. The CDR3 runs to 12 residues. In DNA, the CDR3 is TGTGCCAGCAGTTATGGGGCGGAGACCCAGTACTTC. Its translation is CASSYGAETQYF.